The 26 T cell receptor beta chains presented below share a single source sample, sequenced in a study of early T cells in non-severe SARS-CoV-2 infection. TCRdb redid the calling of the 5' RACE reads with MiXCR, one entry per CDR3 protein. The sample shows 46,000 or so distinct CDR3 sequences, approximately 4% of them seen only once. The sequencing sample was made of whole blood. The receptors derive from an adult who was a healthcare worker with PCR-confirmed SARS-CoV-2 infection or an uninfected control (not recorded which).

This clonotype qualifies as medium-sized. Its ends do not fully match the called genes, so a read error is possible. Here the CDR3 DNA reads TGTGCTAGCAGCTTCCGCCATGGGGACGAGCAGTACTTC. Amino acids: CASSFRHGDEQYF. The rearrangement joins TRBV7-7 to TRBJ2-7, with D uncertain. Germline V gene lookup returns CDR1 SSHAT and CDR2 FNYEAQ (reference sequence). The CDR3 is 13 residues long. Complete variable domain (other parts from reference TRBV7-7 and TRBJ2-7): GAGVSQSPRYKVTKRGQDVTLRCDPISSHATLYWYQQALGQGPEFLTYFNYEAQPDKSGLPSDRFSAERPEGSISTLTIQRTEQRDSAMYRCASSFRHGDEQYFGPGTRLTVT.

This clonotype was found many times. The chain combines TRBV5-1 with TRBJ2-1; 8 bases are a match to TRBD2. CDR1 is SGHRS and CDR2 is YFSETQ in the germline V gene. CDR3 length: 13 residues. V shed 1 base, J shed 7 bases, and the junction held 1 base outside the gene matches. The CDR3 reads CASSLREGNEQFF. In DNA form, the CDR3 reads TGCGCCAGCAGCTTGCGGGAGGGGAATGAGCAGTTCTTC.

The table lists this clonotype with many counts. The chain recombines TRBV5-1 with TRBJ1-1; D ambiguous. The CDR3 is made up of 12 amino acids. V lost 4 bases and J lost 4, with 8 bases in between. Germline values: CDR1 SGHRS, CDR2 YFSETQ. CDR3: CASSKGATEAFF. The DNA of the CDR3 is TGCGCCAGCAGCAAGGGTGCCACTGAAGCTTTCTTT.

This clonotype was counted only a few times. The chain links TRBV7-9 to TRBJ2-3; D unresolved. The CDR3 extends over 12 amino acids. Germline V gives CDR1 SEHNR, CDR2 FQNEAQ (reference sequence). V was pared by 5 bases and J by 6 bases, with 9 bases between. CDR3 residues: CASSRETDTQYF. CDR3 nucleotides: TGTGCCAGCAGCCGCGAGACGGATACGCAGTATTTT.

In its sample, this clonotype was seen many times. V gene TRBV12-3 or TRBV12-4 combines with J gene TRBJ1-2; D perhaps matches TRBD1 (6 bases). The V gene lost 6 bases and the J gene lost 0 bases, with 20 bases spanning the gap. The CDR3 length is 17 residues. The CDR3 region has the DNA TGTGCCAGCAGCCCGCGGGGGGCGGCCACTACTAACTATGGCTACACCTTC. Its protein is CASSPRGAATTNYGYTF.

This clonotype appeared many times. V and J are TRBV27 and TRBJ2-5; TRBD1 matches 7 bases. This CDR3 spans 14 amino acids. The J segment lost 5 bases and the V segment lost 4 bases, leaving 7 bases of the junction unmatched. The germline V gene has CDR1 MNHEY and CDR2 SMNVEV (reference sequence). CDR3 region: CASSSRRGFETQYF. In nucleotides, the CDR3 is TGTGCCAGCAGTTCCCGCAGGGGGTTTGAGACCCAGTACTTC.

In its sample, this clonotype was seen many times. An end of the junction differs from the germline gene, which may be a read error. The chain carries TRBV6-1 and TRBJ2-7; D is perhaps TRBD1 (5 bases). This CDR3 is 12 amino acids long. Germline-derived CDR1 and CDR2 are MNHNS and SASEGT. CDR3 in DNA: TGTGCCAGCAGTGGCGAGTCATGGGGCAGGAACTTC. Its protein is CASSGESWGRNF.

In its sample, this clonotype was seen a few times. The rearrangement uses TRBV5-1 and TRBJ2-1, with 9 bases matching TRBD2. Germline lookup yields CDR1 SGHRS and CDR2 YFSETQ. The J segment lost 7 bases and the V segment lost 1 base, leaving 3 bases of the junction unmatched. This CDR3 contains 14 residues. The CDR3 sequence: CASSLSLAGNEQFF. The CDR3 coding sequence is TGCGCCAGCAGCTTGTCGCTAGCGGGAAATGAGCAGTTCTTC.

This sequence joins TRBV11-2 and TRBJ2-2; 7 nucleotides match TRBD1. Trimming cost V 1 base and J 3 bases; bases outside gene matches: 5. Per germline, CDR1 SGHAT and CDR2 FQNNGV. CDR3 length equals 16 residues. CDR3 loop: CASSLGVGQYTGELFF. The CDR3 DNA reads as TGTGCCAGCAGCTTAGGTGTGGGACAGTACACCGGGGAGCTGTTTTTT. Complete variable domain (other parts from reference TRBV11-2 and TRBJ2-2): EAGVAQSPRYKIIEKRQSVAFWCNPISGHATLYWYQQILGQGPKLLIQFQNNGVVDDSQLPKDRFSAERLKGVDSTLKIQPAKLEDSAVYLCASSLGVGQYTGELFFGEGSRLTVL.

This clonotype was counted many times. The genes are TRBV12-3 or TRBV12-4 and TRBJ2-5, with D unresolved. Trimming removed 3 bases from V and 7 bases from J, with 9 bases in between. The CDR3 covers 12 residues. The CDR3 nucleotides read TGTGCCAGCAGTTTCGGAATCGGGACCCAGTACTTC. It is translated as CASSFGIGTQYF.

This chain links TRBV6-5 with TRBJ2-5; 11 positions agree with TRBD2. Germline V lookup: CDR1 MNHEY, CDR2 SVGAGI. CDR3 length: 16 amino acids. J lost 5 bases, V lost 0 bases, and 5 bases had no gene match. The CDR3 loop is CASSYSPSGGIETQYF. The CDR3 bases are TGTGCCAGCAGTTACTCACCTAGCGGGGGGATTGAGACCCAGTACTTC.

This clonotype has at least ten counts. The genes are TRBV6-5 and TRBJ1-5, with 10 bases matching TRBD1. Trimming removed 8 bases from V and 4 bases from J; junction bases left unmatched: 8. The germline V gene encodes CDR1 MNHEY and CDR2 SVGAGI. The CDR3 has 15 amino acids. As DNA, the CDR3 is TGTGCCAGCCGAGCGGACAGGGGGGAAAATCAGCCCCAGCATTTT. It is translated as CASRADRGENQPQHF.

This clonotype was detected many times. The chain recombines TRBV12-5 with TRBJ2-3; 9 nucleotides line up with TRBD1. The germline V gene has CDR1 LGHNT and CDR2 FRNRAP. This CDR3 contains 13 residues. Trimming took 9 bases from V and 6 from J; bases not matched to a gene: 7. This chain's CDR3 is CASRDREHDTQYF. As DNA, the CDR3 is TGTGCTAGCCGGGACAGGGAACATGATACGCAGTATTTT.

This clonotype occurred many times. The chain couples TRBV19 to TRBJ2-7; a weak D match, TRBD2 (7 bases). CDR3 size: 14 residues. From germline, CDR1 is LNHDA and CDR2 SQIVND (reference sequence). Trimming took 2 bases from V and 5 from J, leaving 13 bases between them. In nucleotides, the CDR3 is TGTGCCAGTAGTATACGGGGGGCCTTCCACGAGCAGTACTTC. Amino acid sequence: CASSIRGAFHEQYF.

This clonotype occurred many times. In DNA form, the CDR3 reads TGTGCCAGCAGCCAAGCGGGGGACCGGCACTACGAGCAGTACTTC. The encoded protein is CASSQAGDRHYEQYF. The chain joins TRBV3-1 to TRBJ2-7; a possible D gene is TRBD2 (6 bases). Germline lookup yields CDR1 LGHDT and CDR2 YNNKEL (reference sequence). CDR3 size: 15 residues. V was shortened by 1 base and J by 3 bases, with 13 bases between the two germline ends.

The chain uses TRBV13 and TRBJ2-1, with 8 bases fitting TRBD2. Looked up from germline, CDR1 is PRHDT and CDR2 is FYEKMQ (reference sequence). This CDR3 comprises 10 residues. Trimming cost V 8 bases and J 13 bases; bases outside gene matches: 4. CDR3 nucleotides: TGTGCCAGCTCCGGGACTAGTCAGTTCTTC. Translating it yields CASSGTSQFF.

This clonotype has ten or more counts. This sequence joins TRBV7-9 and TRBJ2-1; 8 nucleotides align to TRBD2. The CDR3 extends over 19 amino acids. Germline V lookup: CDR1 SEHNR, CDR2 FQNEAQ (reference sequence). V was pared by 2 bases and J by 4 bases, with 16 bases of the junction left unmatched. DNA of the CDR3: TGTGCCAGCAGCTTAACCGGGACTAGAACGAGAGGCGGGTACAATGAGCAGTTCTTC. This translates into CASSLTGTRTRGGYNEQFF.

This clonotype showed up many times. The rearrangement uses TRBV24-1 and TRBJ2-1; tentative D call: TRBD2 (5 bases). This CDR3 region has 14 residues. The V gene lost 0 bases and the J gene lost 6 bases, with 8 bases spanning the gap. The V gene's germline CDR1 is KGHDR and CDR2 SFDVKD. This CDR3 is CATSDLSRANEQFF. DNA for the CDR3: TGTGCCACCAGTGATTTGTCGCGGGCCAATGAGCAGTTCTTC.

This clonotype turned up a few times. The rearrangement links TRBV12-3 or TRBV12-4 to TRBJ2-3; D may match TRBD1 or TRBD2 (6 bases each). CDR3 length: 14 residues. The germline V and J ends were trimmed by 2 bases and 4 bases, with 10 bases remaining between them. CDR3 nucleotides: TGTGCCAGCAGTTTACGAAGGGGGGCAGATACGCAGTATTTT. This sequence encodes CASSLRRGADTQYF.

This clonotype was observed many times. This rearrangement joins TRBV5-1 to TRBJ2-3; either TRBD1 or TRBD2 may fit D (5 bases each). V was pared by 4 bases and J by 2 bases, with 17 bases between. In germline, CDR1 is SGHRS, CDR2 YFSETQ. This CDR3 comprises 16 residues. The CDR3, as DNA: TGCGCCAGCAGCGGCAACGGGGACGGGGCCACAGATACGCAGTATTTT. Protein sequence: CASSGNGDGATDTQYF.

This clonotype was observed a few times. For the CDR3, the DNA is TGCAGCGTGGGGGACAGGACCCAGTACTTC. It codes for CSVGDRTQYF. The chain recombines TRBV29-1 with TRBJ2-5, with 7 bases matching TRBD1. The CDR3 is made up of 10 amino acids. CDR1 is SQVTM and CDR2 is ANQGSEA in the germline V gene. V trimming: 6 bases; J trimming: 7 bases; junction bases outside the gene matches: 2.

This clonotype has just a few counts. The rearrangement links TRBV10-1 to TRBJ2-2; 7 bases are a match to TRBD2. Germline loops: CDR1 WNHNN, CDR2 SYGVQD (reference sequence). Trimming took 3 bases from V and 6 from J; bases not matched to a gene: 7. The CDR3 is 15 amino acids. CDR3 protein: CASSEGRGTAGELFF. CDR3 coding DNA: TGCGCCAGCAGTGAAGGGAGGGGTACGGCCGGGGAGCTGTTTTTT.

This clonotype occurred many times. This sequence joins TRBV3-1 and TRBJ1-1; D gene unclear. The CDR3 has 12 amino acids. V was shortened by 1 base and J by 4 bases, with 4 bases between the two germline ends. Germline V gives CDR1 LGHDT, CDR2 YNNKEL (reference sequence). CDR3 protein: CASSQGRTEAFF. In DNA form, the CDR3 reads TGTGCCAGCAGCCAAGGGCGCACTGAAGCTTTCTTT.

This clonotype was seen many times. This chain connects TRBV19 to TRBJ1-1; D perhaps matches TRBD1 (5 bases). The germline V gene has CDR1 LNHDA and CDR2 SQIVND (reference sequence). V shed 1 base and J shed 10 bases, with 7 bases lying between them. CDR3 length: 11 residues. This CDR3 reads CASSIGGVAFF. In nucleotides, the CDR3 is TGTGCCAGTAGTATAGGGGGGGTAGCTTTCTTT. The full variable domain, in which reference TRBV19 and TRBJ1-1 provide the parts outside the CDR3, is DGGITQSPKYLFRKEGQNVTLSCEQNLNHDAMYWYRQDPGQGLRLIYYSQIVNDFQKGDIAEGYSVSREKKESFPLTVTSAQKNPTAFYLCASSIGGVAFFGQGTRLTVV.

This clonotype was detected many times. The J gene is TRBJ2-2, the V gene TRBV5-1; 9 bases align to TRBD2. From germline, CDR1 is SGHRS and CDR2 YFSETQ. V was pared by 7 bases and J by 5 bases, with 9 bases of the junction left unmatched. This CDR3 is 15 amino acids long. Written as DNA, the CDR3 is TGCGCCAGCCTTGCGCTAGCGGGAAGTACCGGGGAGCTGTTTTTT. Its translation is CASLALAGSTGELFF.

This clonotype was seen repeatedly, ten times or more. The V gene is TRBV12-5, the J gene TRBJ2-4; D is ambiguous. The ends were cut back, 2 bases at V and 0 bases at J, with 11 bases in the middle. CDR3 length equals 16 residues. CDR1 LGHNT and CDR2 FRNRAP come from the germline V gene. DNA for the CDR3: TGTGCTAGTGGTTTGTCGGCCCTCGAAGCCAAAAACATTCAGTACTTC. This translates into CASGLSALEAKNIQYF.